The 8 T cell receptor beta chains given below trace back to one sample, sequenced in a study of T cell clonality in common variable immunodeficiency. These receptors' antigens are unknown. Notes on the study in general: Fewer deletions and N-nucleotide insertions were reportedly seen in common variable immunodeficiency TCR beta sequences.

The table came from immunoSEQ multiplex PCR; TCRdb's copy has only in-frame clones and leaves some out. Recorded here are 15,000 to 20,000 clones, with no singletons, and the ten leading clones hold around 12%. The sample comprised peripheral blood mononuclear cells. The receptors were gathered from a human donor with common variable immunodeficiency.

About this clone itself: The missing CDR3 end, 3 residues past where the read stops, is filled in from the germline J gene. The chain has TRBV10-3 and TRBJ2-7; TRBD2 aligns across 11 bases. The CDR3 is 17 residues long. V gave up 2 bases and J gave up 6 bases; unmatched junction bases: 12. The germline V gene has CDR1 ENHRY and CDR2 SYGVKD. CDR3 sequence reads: CAISERLAGGKSAEQYF. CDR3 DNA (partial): TGTGCCATCAGTGAGCGCTTAGCGGGGGGGAAGTCAGCCGAG.

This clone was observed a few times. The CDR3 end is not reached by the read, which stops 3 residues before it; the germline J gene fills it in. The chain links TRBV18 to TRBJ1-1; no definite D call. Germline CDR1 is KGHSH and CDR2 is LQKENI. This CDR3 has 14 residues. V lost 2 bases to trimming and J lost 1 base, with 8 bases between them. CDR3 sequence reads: CASSPNVRNTEAFF. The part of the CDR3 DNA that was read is TGTGCCAGCTCACCAAACGTCAGGAACACTGAA. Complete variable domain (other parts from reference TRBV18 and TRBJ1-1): NAGVMQNPRHLVRRRGQEARLRCSPMKGHSHVYWYRQLPEEGLKFMVYLQKENIIDESGMPKERFSAEFPKEGPSILRIQQVVRGDSAAYFCASSPNVRNTEAFFGQGTRLTVV.

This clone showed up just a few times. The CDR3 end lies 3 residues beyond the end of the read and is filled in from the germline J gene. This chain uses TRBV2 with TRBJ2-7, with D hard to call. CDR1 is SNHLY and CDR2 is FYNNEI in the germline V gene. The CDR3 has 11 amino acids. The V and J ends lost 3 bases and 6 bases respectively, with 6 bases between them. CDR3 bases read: TGTGCCAGCAGTGACAATTTCGAG. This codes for CASSDNFE. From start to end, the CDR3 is CASSDNFEQYF. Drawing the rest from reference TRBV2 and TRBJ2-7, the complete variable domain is EPEVTQTPSHQVTQMGQEVILRCVPISNHLYFYWYRQILGQKVEFLVSFYNNEISEKSEIFDDQFSVERPDGSNFTLKIRSTKLEDSAMYFCASSDNFEQYFGPGTRLTVT.

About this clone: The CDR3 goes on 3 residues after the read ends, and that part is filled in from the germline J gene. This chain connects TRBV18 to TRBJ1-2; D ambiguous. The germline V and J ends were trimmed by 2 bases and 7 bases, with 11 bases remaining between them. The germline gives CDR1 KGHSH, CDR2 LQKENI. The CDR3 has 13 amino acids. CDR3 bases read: TGTGCCAGCTCACCAGCGGACCGGGGTGGC. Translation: CASSPADRGG. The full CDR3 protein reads CASSPADRGGYTF.

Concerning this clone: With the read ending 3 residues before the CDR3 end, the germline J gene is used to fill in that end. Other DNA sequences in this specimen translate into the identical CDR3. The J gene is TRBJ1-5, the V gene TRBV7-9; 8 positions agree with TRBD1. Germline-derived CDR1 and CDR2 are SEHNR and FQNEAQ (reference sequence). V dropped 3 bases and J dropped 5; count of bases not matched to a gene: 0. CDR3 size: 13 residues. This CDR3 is CASSLTGDQPQHF. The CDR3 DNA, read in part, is TGTGCCAGCAGCTTGACAGGGGATCAGCCC.

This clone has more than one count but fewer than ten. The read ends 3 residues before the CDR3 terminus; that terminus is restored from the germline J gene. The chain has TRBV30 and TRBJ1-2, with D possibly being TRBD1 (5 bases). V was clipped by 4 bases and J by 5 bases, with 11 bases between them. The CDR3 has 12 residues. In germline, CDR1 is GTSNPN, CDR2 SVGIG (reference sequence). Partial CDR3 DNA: TGTGCCTGGAAACAGGTTTTTTATGGC. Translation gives CAWKQVFYG. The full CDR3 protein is CAWKQVFYGYTF.

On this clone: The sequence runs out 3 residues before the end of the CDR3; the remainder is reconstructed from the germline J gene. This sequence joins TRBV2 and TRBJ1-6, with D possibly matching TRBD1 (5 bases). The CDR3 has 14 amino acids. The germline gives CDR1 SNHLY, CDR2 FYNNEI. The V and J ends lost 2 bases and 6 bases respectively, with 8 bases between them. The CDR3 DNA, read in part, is TGTGCCAGCAGTGAAAGACAGACTAATTCACCC. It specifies CASSERQTNSP. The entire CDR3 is CASSERQTNSPLHF.

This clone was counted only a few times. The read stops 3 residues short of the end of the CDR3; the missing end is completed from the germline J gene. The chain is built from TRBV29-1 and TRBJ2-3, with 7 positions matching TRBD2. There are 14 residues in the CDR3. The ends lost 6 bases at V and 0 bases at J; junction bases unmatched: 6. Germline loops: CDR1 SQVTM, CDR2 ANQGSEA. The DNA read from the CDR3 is TGCAGCGTAGATGGGGGGGGGAGCACAGATACG. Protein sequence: CSVDGGGSTDT. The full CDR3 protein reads CSVDGGGSTDTQYF.